This TCR beta chain was sequenced for a study of T cell responses to AZD1222 COVID-19 vaccine. Study observations and caveats: Seropositivity was recorded at baseline in only five to seven AZD1222 recipients.

Some clones are missing from TCRdb's copy, which holds only in-frame ones; the method was immunoSEQ multiplex PCR. The repertoire holds roughly 150,000 clones, with about 93% as singletons. Trimming stripped 4 bases from V and 7 bases from J, with 16 bases between. The CDR3 loop spans 14 amino acids. Germline-derived CDR1 and CDR2 are MGHRA and YSYEKL. Worth noting for this clone: Its antigen is currently unknown.

V and J are TRBV4-1 and TRBJ1-1, with D perhaps TRBD1 (5 bases). Source: peripheral blood, taken 28 days after the second AZD1222 dose. The TCR sequence derives from an adult who received the AZD1222 COVID-19 vaccine. CDR3 bases: TGCGCCAGCAGCCCCTTCCCCCGGGACGGTGAAGCTTTCTTT. This gives the protein CASSPFPRDGEAFF.